This T cell receptor (beta chain) was recorded in a study of shared clonotypes between healthy human individuals. Study background: Per donor, three plates held CD4 naive cells, three held CD4 memory, two held CD8 naive and one held CD8 memory. Study outcomes and limitations: In general, naive subsets displayed greater estimated richness than memory subsets did.

The method was immunoSEQ multiplex PCR; TCRdb's version includes in-frame clones alone and lacks a portion of them. The sample consists of 2 million to 2.5 million clones, approximately 96% of them appearing once. The V segment lost 2 bases and the J segment 16 bases; nucleotides outside the gene matches: 6. The CDR3 contains 12 residues. Germline CDR1 is MNHNY and CDR2 is SVGAGI (reference sequence). The donors, all of them Caucasian adults, lived in Nashville, Tennessee. The authors divided CD4+ cells into CD45RA+ naive and CD45RA-negative memory subsets. In the case of this clone: Its antigen is currently unknown.

The V gene is TRBV6-6, the J gene TRBJ2-1; the match to TRBD1 covers 9 bases. Material: naive CD4+ T cells sorted from blood. Sample subset: CD45RA+ positively selected. This TCR was sampled from a man between 18 and 35 years old in good health. The CDR3: CASSYRTGAFFF. CDR3 DNA: TGTGCCAGCAGTTACAGGACAGGGGCCTTCTTCTTC.